Reported below is one TCR beta chain. In TCRdb, the RT-PCR reads were re-called with MiXCR into one record per CDR3 protein. The sample yields over 400,000 distinct CDR3 sequences, roughly 17% seen once. The data are from a study of patients and donors after allogeneic stem cell transplantation. Sequenced: blood, either unsorted or a sorted T cell fraction (not recorded which). This receptor was identified in a human donor who was either an allogeneic HSCT recipient or a stem cell or donor lymphocyte infusion donor (not recorded which). It is not recorded whose cells these are; they may come from a transplant donor.

CDR3 DNA: TGCAGTGCTAGTAGGGAATCTGGAAACACCATATATTTT. Its translation: CSASRESGNTIYF. The J gene is TRBJ1-3, the V gene TRBV20-1; no firm D call. The CDR3 spans 13 residues. The V end was cut by 3 bases, the J end by 1 base, with 7 bases between. CDR1 is DFQATT and CDR2 is SNEGSKA in the germline V gene (reference sequence).